This T cell receptor (beta chain) was retrieved from a study of blood T cell repertoires in COVID-19. Study-level background: T cells, B-cell-depleted T cells, or PBMCs supplied cDNA or gDNA.

Some clones are missing from TCRdb's copy, which holds only in-frame ones; the method was immunoSEQ multiplex PCR. The data hold approximately 300,000 clones, with 92% observed a single time. Participants reported their clinical history, and cohort assignment relied on those reports. The CDR3 extends over 12 amino acids. Deletions cut 5 bases from V and 7 bases from J, with 11 bases between. V and J are TRBV12-3 or TRBV12-4 and TRBJ1-2, with D possibly TRBD1 on 5 matching bases. The clonotype comes from a woman aged 25 to 39 who had recovered from COVID-19. Sequenced: PBMCs or T cells enriched from blood (not recorded which). CDR3 residues: CASSQGMGGYTF. CDR3 in DNA: TGTGCCAGCAGTCAGGGTATGGGTGGCTACACCTTC.